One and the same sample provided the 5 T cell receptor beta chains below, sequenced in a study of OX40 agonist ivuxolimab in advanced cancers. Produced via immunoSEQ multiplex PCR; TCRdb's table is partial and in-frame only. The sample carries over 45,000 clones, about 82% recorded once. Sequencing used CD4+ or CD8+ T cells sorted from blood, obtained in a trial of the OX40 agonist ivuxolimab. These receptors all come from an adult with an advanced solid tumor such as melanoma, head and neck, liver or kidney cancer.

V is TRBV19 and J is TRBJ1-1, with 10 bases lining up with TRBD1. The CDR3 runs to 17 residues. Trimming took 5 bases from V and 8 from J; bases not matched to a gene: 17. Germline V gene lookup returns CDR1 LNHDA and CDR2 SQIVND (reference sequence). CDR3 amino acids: CASSLAPGQGRLGEAFF. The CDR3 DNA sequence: TGTGCCAGTAGTTTAGCTCCGGGACAGGGGCGTTTGGGAGAAGCTTTCTTT.

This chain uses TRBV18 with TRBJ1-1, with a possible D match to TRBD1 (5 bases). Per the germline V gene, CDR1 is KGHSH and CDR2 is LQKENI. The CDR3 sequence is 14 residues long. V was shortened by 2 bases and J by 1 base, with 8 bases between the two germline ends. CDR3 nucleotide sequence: TGTGCCAGCTCACCATTAGGGGCGAACACTGAAGCTTTCTTT. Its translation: CASSPLGANTEAFF.

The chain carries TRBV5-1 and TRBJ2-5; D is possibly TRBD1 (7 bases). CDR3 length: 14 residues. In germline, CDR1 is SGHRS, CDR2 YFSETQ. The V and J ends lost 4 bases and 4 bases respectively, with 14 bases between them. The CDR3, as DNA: TGCGCCAGCAGCCCCGGGACAGCGGGAGAGACCCAGTACTTC. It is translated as CASSPGTAGETQYF.

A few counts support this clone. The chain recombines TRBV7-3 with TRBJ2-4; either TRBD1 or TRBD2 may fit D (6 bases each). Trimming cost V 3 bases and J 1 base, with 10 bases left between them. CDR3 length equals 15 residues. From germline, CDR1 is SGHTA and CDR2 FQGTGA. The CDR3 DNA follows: TGTGCCAGCAGCTTGAAGGGGGGTGCCAAAAACATTCAGTACTTC. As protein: CASSLKGGAKNIQYF.

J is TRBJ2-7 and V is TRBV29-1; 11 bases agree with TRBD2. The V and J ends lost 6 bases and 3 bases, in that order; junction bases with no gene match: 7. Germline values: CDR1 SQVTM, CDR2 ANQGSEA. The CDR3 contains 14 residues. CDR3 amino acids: CSVTLAGGFYEQYF. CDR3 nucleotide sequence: TGCAGCGTGACTCTAGCGGGAGGATTCTACGAGCAGTACTTC.